Shown below are 30 T cell receptor beta chains from a single sample sequenced in a study of shared clonotypes between healthy human individuals (dated by TCRdb to 2018 to 2020). The library was built by means of the immunoSEQ multiplex PCR assay. TCRdb's version of the immuneACCESS table is confined to in-frame rearrangements and falls short of the full clone set. An unresolved V gene accounts for under half of the shortfall where checked; the remainder is of unknown origin. The sample table contains under 850,000 clones; only one count was recorded for 55% to 75% of them. The ten largest make up around 1.8% of the sample. Sequences were obtained from memory CD4+ T cells sorted from blood. The cell subset or site label, read with the paper, signifies: CD45RA-negative fraction. These TCRs come from a woman in her thirties in good health.

The chain couples TRBV29-1 to TRBJ2-1; 7 positions match TRBD2. CDR1 SQVTM and CDR2 ANQGSEA come from the germline V gene. V lost 5 bases and J lost 9; bases outside the gene matches: 31. The CDR3 contains 20 residues. CDR3 in amino acids: CSVLPTYKARTTSGGGEQFF. Written as DNA, the CDR3 is TGCAGCGTTCTTCCTACTTATAAAGCCCGGACTACGTCTGGGGGGGGTGAGCAGTTCTTC.

This clone was found once. This chain joins TRBV7-9 and TRBJ1-2; D uncertain. Per germline, CDR1 SEHNR and CDR2 FQNEAQ (reference sequence). Trimming pared 5 bases from V and 7 bases from J, leaving 14 bases between. The CDR3 spans 13 residues. The CDR3 sequence: CASSPFLGAGYTF. CDR3 nucleotide sequence: TGTGCCAGCAGCCCCTTTTTGGGAGCTGGCTACACCTTC.

The rearrangement links TRBV19 to TRBJ2-1; a possible D gene is TRBD1 (6 bases). The germline V gene has CDR1 LNHDA and CDR2 SQIVND (reference sequence). CDR3 size: 15 residues. V was shortened by 5 bases and J by 6 bases, with 17 bases between the two germline ends. The CDR3 here is CASSLRLGTTNEQFF. As DNA, the CDR3 is TGTGCCAGTAGTCTCCGCTTGGGGACAACCAATGAGCAGTTCTTC.

The rearrangement uses TRBV7-9 and TRBJ2-7, with 13 bases fitting TRBD2. The ends lost 4 bases at V and 7 bases at J; junction bases unmatched: 4. The CDR3 length is 14 residues. CDR1 and CDR2 (germline): SEHNR, FQNEAQ (reference sequence). The DNA of the CDR3 is TGTGCCAGCAGCTGGACTAGCGGGAGTGGTGAGCAGTACTTC. Its translation: CASSWTSGSGEQYF.

The rearrangement links TRBV7-9 to TRBJ2-5; 11 bases are a match to TRBD2. Germline trimming cut 4 bases from V and 1 base from J; bases unmatched to any gene: 2. Per the germline V gene, CDR1 is SEHNR and CDR2 is FQNEAQ (reference sequence). CDR3 length: 15 amino acids. This CDR3 reads CASSSGLAVQETQYF. As DNA, the CDR3 is TGTGCCAGCAGCTCGGGACTAGCGGTCCAAGAGACCCAGTACTTC.

This clone turned up a few times. The chain is built from TRBV11-3 and TRBJ1-1, with 8 bases lining up with TRBD1. Trimming removed 5 bases from V and 2 bases from J; junction bases left unmatched: 7. Germline CDR1 SGHNT, CDR2 YENEEA. The CDR3 loop spans 15 amino acids. CDR3 sequence: CASSGRGLLNTEAFF. The DNA for the CDR3 is TGTGCCAGCAGCGGCAGGGGGCTGCTTAACACTGAAGCTTTCTTT.

This chain connects TRBV30 to TRBJ2-2, with D maybe TRBD2 (6 bases). CDR3 length: 14 amino acids. Trimming removed 7 bases at V and 4 bases at J, with 16 bases between. Germline CDR1 GTSNPN, CDR2 SVGIG (reference sequence). The DNA for the CDR3 is TGTGCCTCAAAACCGACTAGTTTCACCGGGGAGCTGTTTTTT. It codes for CASKPTSFTGELFF.

The sample holds a few counts of this clone. The rearrangement uses TRBV29-1 and TRBJ2-3; possibly TRBD2 for D (6 bases). CDR3 length equals 12 residues. V lost 4 bases and J 4 bases, leaving 9 bases between the germline ends. Germline V gene sequence: CDR1 SQVTM, CDR2 ANQGSEA. The CDR3 DNA reads as TGCAGCGTTGGGGGGGTGGCAGATACGCAGTATTTT. Translating gives CSVGGVADTQYF.

The chain recombines TRBV28 with TRBJ2-7, with TRBD1 identical over 8 bases. The CDR3 has 15 residues. The germline gives CDR1 MDHEN, CDR2 SYDVKM. V dropped 6 bases and J dropped 3; count of bases not matched to a gene: 10. The CDR3 nucleotides read TGTGCCAGCAGCTTCGGACAGGGAATAGACTACGAGCAGTACTTC. Protein sequence: CASSFGQGIDYEQYF.

V gene TRBV28 combines with J gene TRBJ2-4; perhaps TRBD2 as D (6 bases). Germline CDR1 reads MDHEN; CDR2 reads SYDVKM. The CDR3 spans 13 residues. The V end lost 6 bases, the J end lost 8 bases, and 14 bases lay between the germline ends. CDR3 loop: CASRREVWDIQYF. CDR3 coding DNA: TGTGCCAGCAGAAGGGAGGTGTGGGACATTCAGTACTTC.

In regard to this clone: Other DNA sequences in this sample translate to the same CDR3. The J gene is TRBJ2-7, the V gene TRBV20-1, with D unclear. Per germline, CDR1 DFQATT and CDR2 SNEGSKA (reference sequence). The V gene lost 2 bases and the J gene lost 4 bases, with 6 bases spanning the gap. There are 11 residues in the CDR3. The CDR3 spells CSARTGYEQYF. The CDR3 coding sequence is TGCAGTGCTAGAACCGGTTACGAGCAGTACTTC.

This clone was seen once. The chain recombines TRBV28 with TRBJ1-5; perhaps TRBD1 as D (6 bases). Trimming cost V 7 bases and J 0 bases, with 19 bases left between them. CDR1 MDHEN and CDR2 SYDVKM come from the germline V gene. The CDR3 has 17 residues. The CDR3 DNA reads TGTGCCAGCATGGGTCTGGACAGATCATTTAGCAATCAGCCCCAGCATTTT. As protein: CASMGLDRSFSNQPQHF.

V and J are TRBV7-2 and TRBJ1-2, with D uncertain. The germline V gene has CDR1 SGHTA and CDR2 FQGNSA. The V end lost 5 bases, the J end lost 5 bases, and 15 bases lay between the germline ends. This CDR3 contains 14 residues. CDR3 sequence reads: CASSPLSTVYGYTF. In nucleotides, the CDR3 is TGTGCCAGCAGCCCCCTCAGCACGGTATATGGCTACACCTTC.

The chain combines TRBV28 with TRBJ2-7; 8 positions match TRBD2. V lost 4 bases and J lost 3; bases outside the gene matches: 5. This CDR3 is 14 amino acids long. Germline CDR1 is MDHEN and CDR2 is SYDVKM. The CDR3 DNA reads TGTGCCAGCAGTTCGGATAGCGGGATCTACGAGCAGTACTTC. This encodes CASSSDSGIYEQYF.

This clone occurred a few times. V is TRBV19 and J is TRBJ2-6, with 10 bases that match TRBD2. Germline CDR1 and CDR2: LNHDA and SQIVND (reference sequence). The J segment lost 0 bases and the V segment lost 6 bases, leaving 5 bases of the junction unmatched. This CDR3 has 17 residues. The CDR3, as DNA: TGTGCCAGTAGCCGGACTAGCGGCTACTCTGGGGCCAACGTCCTGACTTTC. Translating gives CASSRTSGYSGANVLTF.

The chain couples TRBV30 to TRBJ1-1, with D possibly matching TRBD1 (5 bases). V lost 2 bases and J lost 7, with 14 bases in between. Germline V gene lookup returns CDR1 GTSNPN and CDR2 SVGIG (reference sequence). The CDR3 is made up of 13 amino acids. The CDR3 DNA reads as TGTGCCTGGAGTACAGCGGGGCTTGGTGAAGCTTTCTTT. It specifies CAWSTAGLGEAFF.

This chain joins TRBV4-2 and TRBJ1-5, with D perhaps matching TRBD1 (6 bases). Germline V gene sequence: CDR1 LGHNA, CDR2 YNFKEQ. V dropped 2 bases and J dropped 2 bases, with 10 bases sitting between them. The CDR3 runs to 15 residues. CDR3 loop: CASSQSPGGNQPQHF. As DNA, the CDR3 is TGTGCCAGCAGCCAATCTCCAGGGGGCAATCAGCCCCAGCATTTT.

This clone was observed a handful of times. Other nucleotide sequences in the sample specify the same CDR3. This chain connects TRBV28 to TRBJ2-6; D unclear. The CDR3 is made up of 13 amino acids. Germline CDR1 is MDHEN and CDR2 is SYDVKM. The V end was cut by 5 bases, the J end by 0 bases, with 2 bases between. The CDR3 spells CASSDSGANVLTF. CDR3 sequence (DNA): TGTGCCAGCAGTGACTCTGGGGCCAACGTCCTGACTTTC.

V and J are TRBV28 and TRBJ1-4; perhaps TRBD1 as D (6 bases). This CDR3 is built from 12 residues. CDR1 and CDR2 from the germline V gene are MDHEN and SYDVKM. Deletions cut 7 bases from V and 7 bases from J, with 10 bases between. In DNA, the CDR3 is TGTGCCAGCAACAGGGCGGGTGAAAAACTGTTTTTT. Encoded protein: CASNRAGEKLFF.

The gene calls are TRBV28 and TRBJ2-1; no reliable D call. Trimming removed 6 bases from V and 4 bases from J, with 16 bases in between. The germline V gene encodes CDR1 MDHEN and CDR2 SYDVKM. The CDR3 totals 15 residues. CDR3 nucleotides: TGTGCCAGCAGCTCCCTGGGCCAGGAATACAATGAGCAGTTCTTC. Its protein product is CASSSLGQEYNEQFF.

The chain employs TRBV19 and TRBJ1-6; D call uncertain. CDR1 and CDR2 (germline): LNHDA, SQIVND (reference sequence). V lost 6 bases, J lost 8 bases, and 11 bases lay in between. This CDR3 region has 13 residues. The CDR3 loop is CASRNRGHSPLHF. The CDR3 bases are TGTGCCAGTAGGAACCGAGGGCATTCACCCCTCCACTTT.

The sample holds a few counts of this clone. The V call is TRBV4-1, the J call TRBJ2-2, with TRBD1 identical over 8 bases. The trim removed 1 base at V and 3 bases at J, leaving 7 bases unmatched. The CDR3 is 17 residues long. Looked up from germline, CDR1 is MGHRA and CDR2 is YSYEKL. The CDR3: CASSQGMAGGYTGELFF. The CDR3 DNA reads as TGCGCCAGCAGCCAAGGGATGGCAGGGGGCTACACCGGGGAGCTGTTTTTT.

V and J are TRBV5-1 and TRBJ2-7; 7 nucleotides match TRBD1. Losses at the gene ends were 4 bases for V and 6 bases for J; bases not matched to a gene: 16. Germline CDR1 is SGHRS and CDR2 is YFSETQ. CDR3 size: 16 residues. For the CDR3, the DNA is TGCGCCAGCAGCGAACAACCAGGGACAGTTAACAGCGAGCAGTACTTC. Amino acids: CASSEQPGTVNSEQYF.

J is TRBJ2-5 and V is TRBV18, with unresolved D. CDR3 length equals 12 residues. Trimming stripped 5 bases from V and 5 bases from J, with 9 bases between. CDR1 KGHSH and CDR2 LQKENI come from the germline V gene. CDR3 sequence reads: CASSTTRETQYF. The CDR3 region has the DNA TGTGCCAGCTCAACGACCCGGGAGACCCAGTACTTC.

The chain is built from TRBV21-1 and TRBJ2-7. TRBV21-1 is a listed pseudogene. CDR3 size: 14 residues. This CDR3 reads CASNPGTATYEQYF. In DNA form, the CDR3 reads TGTGCCAGCAACCCCGGGACGGCGACCTACGAGCAGTACTTC.

The DNA of the CDR3 is TGTGCCAGCAGCCGCGGACAGGGGTACAATGAAAAACTGTTTTTT. It translates to CASSRGQGYNEKLFF. The chain combines TRBV7-8 with TRBJ1-4; TRBD1 matches 9 bases. The germline gives CDR1 SGHVS, CDR2 FQNEAQ. V lost 5 bases and J lost 5; bases outside the gene matches: 6. The CDR3 is made up of 15 amino acids. The variable domain in full, with the rest retrieved from reference TRBV7-8 and TRBJ1-4, is GAGVSQSPRYKVAKRGQDVALRCDPISGHVSLFWYQQALGQGPEFLTYFQNEAQLDKSGLPSDRFFAERPEGSVSTLKIQRTQQEDSAVYLCASSRGQGYNEKLFFGSGTQLSVL.

Notes on this clone: Other DNA sequences in the same sample also yield this CDR3. The chain combines TRBV5-1 with TRBJ1-1, with 7 bases lining up with TRBD1. The CDR3 is made up of 14 amino acids. Per germline, CDR1 SGHRS and CDR2 YFSETQ. The V gene end was trimmed by 4 bases and the J gene end by 5 bases; junction bases not matched to a gene: 8. The CDR3 nucleotides read TGCGCCAGCAGCGGCGGGACAGTGGGTACTGAAGCTTTCTTT. This translates into CASSGGTVGTEAFF.

V usage is TRBV5-8 and J usage is TRBJ1-5, with a tentative D call TRBD1 (6 bases). This CDR3 has 15 residues. Per germline, CDR1 SGHTS and CDR2 YDEGEE. V was cut by 0 bases and J by 6 bases, with 13 bases left in between. The CDR3: CASSLGPQGPQPQHF. The CDR3 DNA reads TGTGCCAGCAGCTTGGGCCCACAGGGCCCTCAGCCCCAGCATTTT. Full variable domain (outside the CDR3, taken from reference TRBV5-8 and TRBJ1-5): EAGVTQSPTHLIKTRGQQATLRCSPISGHTSVYWYQQALGLGLQFLLWYDEGEERNRGNFPPRFSGRQFPNYSSELNVNALELEDSALYLCASSLGPQGPQPQHFGDGTRLSIL.

The J gene is TRBJ1-1, the V gene TRBV21-1; the table's D call, TRBD1, was not checked against the DNA. TRBV21-1 corresponds to a pseudogene. The CDR3 covers 15 residues. CDR3 amino acids: CASYDRGQRQLKAFF. The CDR3 region has the DNA TGTGCCAGCTATGACAGGGGGCAAAGGCAGTTAAAAGCTTTCTTT.

V and J are TRBV29-1 and TRBJ1-2; no definite D call. CDR3 length: 11 amino acids. Trimming took 2 bases from V and 1 from J, leaving 2 bases between them. CDR1 is SQVTM and CDR2 is ANQGSEA in the germline V gene. The CDR3 region is CSVENNYGYTF. CDR3 coding DNA: TGCAGCGTTGAAAATAACTATGGCTACACCTTC.